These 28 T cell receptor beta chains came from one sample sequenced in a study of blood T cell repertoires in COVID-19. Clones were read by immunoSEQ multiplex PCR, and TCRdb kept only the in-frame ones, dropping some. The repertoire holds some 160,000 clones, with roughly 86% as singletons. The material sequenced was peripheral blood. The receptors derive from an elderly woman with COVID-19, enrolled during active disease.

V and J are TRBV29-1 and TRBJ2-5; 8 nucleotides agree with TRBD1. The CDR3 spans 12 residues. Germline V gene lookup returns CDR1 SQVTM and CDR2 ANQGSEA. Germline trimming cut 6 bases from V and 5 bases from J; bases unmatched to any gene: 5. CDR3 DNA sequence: TGCAGCGTCCTCAGGACAGGGGAGACCCAGTACTTC. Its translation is CSVLRTGETQYF.

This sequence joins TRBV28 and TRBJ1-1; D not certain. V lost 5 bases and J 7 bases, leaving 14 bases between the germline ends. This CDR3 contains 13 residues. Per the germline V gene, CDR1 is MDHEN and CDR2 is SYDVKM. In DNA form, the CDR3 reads TGTGCCAGCAGTCCAGGCTGGCCAGGTGAAGCTTTCTTT. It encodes CASSPGWPGEAFF. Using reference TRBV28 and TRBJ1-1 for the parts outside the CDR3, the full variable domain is DVKVTQSSRYLVKRTGEKVFLECVQDMDHENMFWYRQDPGLGLRLIYFSYDVKMKEKGDIPEGYSVSREKKERFSLILESASTNQTSMYLCASSPGWPGEAFFGQGTRLTVV.

The CDR3 nucleotides read TGTGCCAGTAGTATAGCGGGAGGGATCACAGATACGCAGTATTTT. Residues: CASSIAGGITDTQYF. V is TRBV19 and J is TRBJ2-3; 8 bases align to TRBD2. Looked up from germline, CDR1 is LNHDA and CDR2 is SQIVND (reference sequence). This CDR3 spans 15 amino acids. The V and J ends lost 1 base and 2 bases, in that order; junction bases with no gene match: 2.

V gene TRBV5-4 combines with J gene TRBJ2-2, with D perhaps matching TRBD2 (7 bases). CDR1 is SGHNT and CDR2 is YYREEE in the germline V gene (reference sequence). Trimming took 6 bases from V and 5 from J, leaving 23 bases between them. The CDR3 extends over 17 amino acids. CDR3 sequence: CASTDQRGGVGTGELFF. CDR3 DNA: TGTGCCAGCACCGATCAAAGGGGGGGAGTCGGAACCGGGGAGCTGTTTTTT.

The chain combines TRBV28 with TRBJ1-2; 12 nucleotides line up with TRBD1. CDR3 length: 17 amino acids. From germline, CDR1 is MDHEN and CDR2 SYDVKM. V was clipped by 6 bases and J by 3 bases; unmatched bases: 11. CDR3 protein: CASRDPGQGASYYGYTF. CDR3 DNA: TGTGCCAGCAGGGACCCGGGACAGGGGGCCAGCTACTATGGCTACACCTTC.

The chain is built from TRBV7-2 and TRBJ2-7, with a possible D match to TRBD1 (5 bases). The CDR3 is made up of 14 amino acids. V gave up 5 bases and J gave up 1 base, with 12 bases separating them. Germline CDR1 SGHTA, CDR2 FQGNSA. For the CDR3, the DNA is TGTGCCAGCAGCCACGGGCAGGGTTCCTACGAGCAGTACTTC. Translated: CASSHGQGSYEQYF.

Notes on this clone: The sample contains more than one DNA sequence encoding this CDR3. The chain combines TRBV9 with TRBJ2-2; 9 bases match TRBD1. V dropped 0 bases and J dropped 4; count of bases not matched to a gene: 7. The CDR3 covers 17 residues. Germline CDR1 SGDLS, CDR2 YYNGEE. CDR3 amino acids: CASSVGGTGGGTGELFF. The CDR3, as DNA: TGTGCCAGCAGCGTAGGGGGCACAGGGGGCGGCACCGGGGAGCTGTTTTTT.

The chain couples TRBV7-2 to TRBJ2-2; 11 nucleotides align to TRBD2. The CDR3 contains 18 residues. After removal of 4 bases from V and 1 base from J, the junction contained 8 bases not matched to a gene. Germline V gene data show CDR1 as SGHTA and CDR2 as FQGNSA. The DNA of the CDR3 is TGTGCCAGCAGCTACCGACTAGCGGGACGGGGGAACACCGGGGAGCTGTTTTTT. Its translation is CASSYRLAGRGNTGELFF. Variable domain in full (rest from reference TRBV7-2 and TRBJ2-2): GAGVSQSPSNKVTEKGKDVELRCDPISGHTALYWYRQSLGQGLEFLIYFQGNSAPDKSGLPSDRFSAERTGGSVSTLTIQRTQQEDSAVYLCASSYRLAGRGNTGELFFGEGSRLTVL.

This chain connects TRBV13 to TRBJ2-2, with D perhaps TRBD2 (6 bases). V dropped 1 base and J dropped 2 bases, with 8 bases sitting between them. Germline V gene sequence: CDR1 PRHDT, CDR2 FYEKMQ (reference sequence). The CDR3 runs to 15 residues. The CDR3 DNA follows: TGTGCCAGCAGCTTAGCGGGGGAAAACACCGGGGAGCTGTTTTTT. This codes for CASSLAGENTGELFF.

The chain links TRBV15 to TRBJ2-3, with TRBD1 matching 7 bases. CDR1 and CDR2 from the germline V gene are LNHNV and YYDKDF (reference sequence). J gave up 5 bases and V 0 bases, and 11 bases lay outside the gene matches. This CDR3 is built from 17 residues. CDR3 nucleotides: TGTGCCACCAGCAGAGAAATTTCAGGGGGTGGAGGAGATACGCAGTATTTT. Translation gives CATSREISGGGGDTQYF.

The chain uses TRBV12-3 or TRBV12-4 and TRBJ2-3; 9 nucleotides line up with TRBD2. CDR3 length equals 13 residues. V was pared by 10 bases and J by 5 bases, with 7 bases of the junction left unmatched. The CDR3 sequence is CATSSGIRDTQYF. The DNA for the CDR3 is TGTGCCACCTCTAGCGGGATAAGAGATACGCAGTATTTT.

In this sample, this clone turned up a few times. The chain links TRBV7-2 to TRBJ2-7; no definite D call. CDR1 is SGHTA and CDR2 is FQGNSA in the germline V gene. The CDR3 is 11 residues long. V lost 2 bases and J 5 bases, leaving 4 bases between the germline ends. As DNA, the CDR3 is TGTGCCAGCAGCTTACTCCACGAGCAGTACTTC. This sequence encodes CASSLLHEQYF.

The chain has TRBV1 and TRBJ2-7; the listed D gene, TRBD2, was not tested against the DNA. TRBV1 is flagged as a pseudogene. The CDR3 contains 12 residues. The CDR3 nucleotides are TGCACCAGCAGTCTCGGGTTATACGAGCAGTACTTC. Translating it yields CTSSLGLYEQYF.

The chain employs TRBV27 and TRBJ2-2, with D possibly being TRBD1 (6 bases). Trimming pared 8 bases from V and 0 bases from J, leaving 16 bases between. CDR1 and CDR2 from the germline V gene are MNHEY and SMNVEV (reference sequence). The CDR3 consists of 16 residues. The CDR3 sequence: CASGLPQGSNTGELFF. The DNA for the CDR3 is TGTGCCAGCGGCCTGCCACAGGGATCGAACACCGGGGAGCTGTTTTTT.

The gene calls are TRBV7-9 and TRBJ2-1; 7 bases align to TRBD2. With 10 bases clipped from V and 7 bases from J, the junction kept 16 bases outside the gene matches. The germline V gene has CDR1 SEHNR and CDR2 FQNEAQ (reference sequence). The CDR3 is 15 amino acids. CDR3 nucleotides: TGTGCCACGACTGGCGGGAGTAACGTAGGGAATGAGCAGTTCTTC. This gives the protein CATTGGSNVGNEQFF.

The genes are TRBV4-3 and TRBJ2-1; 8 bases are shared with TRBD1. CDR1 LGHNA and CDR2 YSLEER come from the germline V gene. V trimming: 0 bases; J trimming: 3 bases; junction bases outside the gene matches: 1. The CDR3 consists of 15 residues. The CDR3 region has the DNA TGCGCCAGCAGCCAAGAGGACAGGGTCTACAATGAGCAGTTCTTC. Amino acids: CASSQEDRVYNEQFF.

The CDR3 loop is CATSRVVGAAGNTIYF. The CDR3 coding sequence is TGTGCCACCAGCAGAGTTGTGGGGGCGGCGGGAAACACCATATATTTT. The rearrangement joins TRBV15 to TRBJ1-3, with TRBD1 as a possible D gene (6 bases). This CDR3 is 16 amino acids long. Trimming cost V 1 base and J 4 bases, with 14 bases left between them. Germline CDR1 and CDR2: LNHNV and YYDKDF (reference sequence).

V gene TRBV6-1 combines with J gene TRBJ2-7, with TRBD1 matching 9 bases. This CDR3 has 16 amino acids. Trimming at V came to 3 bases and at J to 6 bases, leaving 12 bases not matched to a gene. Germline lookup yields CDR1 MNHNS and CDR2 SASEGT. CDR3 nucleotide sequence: TGTGCCAGCAGTGACCCGGGACAGGGATTGTCTCGCGAGCAGTACTTC. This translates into CASSDPGQGLSREQYF.

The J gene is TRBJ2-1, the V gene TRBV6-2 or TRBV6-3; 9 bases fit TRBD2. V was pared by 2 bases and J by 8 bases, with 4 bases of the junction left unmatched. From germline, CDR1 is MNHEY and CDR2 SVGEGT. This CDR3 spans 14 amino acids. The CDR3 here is CASSYRLAGYEQFF. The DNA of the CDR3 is TGTGCCAGCAGTTACCGGCTAGCGGGATATGAGCAGTTCTTC.

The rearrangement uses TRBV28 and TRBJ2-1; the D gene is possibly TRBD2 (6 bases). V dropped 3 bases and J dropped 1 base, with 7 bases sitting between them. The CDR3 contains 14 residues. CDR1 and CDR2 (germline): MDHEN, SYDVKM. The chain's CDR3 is CASSLEGSYNEQFF. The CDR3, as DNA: TGTGCCAGCAGTTTGGAGGGGTCCTACAATGAGCAGTTCTTC.

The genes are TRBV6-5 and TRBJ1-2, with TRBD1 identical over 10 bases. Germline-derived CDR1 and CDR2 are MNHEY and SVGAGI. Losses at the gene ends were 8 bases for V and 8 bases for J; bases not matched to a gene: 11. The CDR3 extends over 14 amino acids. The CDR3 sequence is CASGAGDRGRGYTF. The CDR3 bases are TGTGCCAGCGGCGCCGGGGACAGGGGTCGCGGCTACACCTTC.

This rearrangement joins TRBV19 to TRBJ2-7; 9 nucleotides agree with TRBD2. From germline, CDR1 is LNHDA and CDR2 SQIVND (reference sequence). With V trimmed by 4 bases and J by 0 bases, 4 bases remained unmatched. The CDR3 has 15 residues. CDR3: CASSTQTSGSYEQYF. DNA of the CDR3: TGTGCCAGTAGTACACAGACTAGCGGCTCCTACGAGCAGTACTTC.

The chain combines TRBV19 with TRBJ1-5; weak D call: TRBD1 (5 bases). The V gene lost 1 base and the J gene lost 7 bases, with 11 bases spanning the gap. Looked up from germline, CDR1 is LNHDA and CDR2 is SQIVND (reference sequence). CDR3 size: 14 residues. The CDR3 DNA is TGTGCCAGTAGTATAGGCAGGGCTGAGCAGCCCCAGCATTTT. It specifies CASSIGRAEQPQHF. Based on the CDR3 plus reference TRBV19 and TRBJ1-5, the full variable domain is DGGITQSPKYLFRKEGQNVTLSCEQNLNHDAMYWYRQDPGQGLRLIYYSQIVNDFQKGDIAEGYSVSREKKESFPLTVTSAQKNPTAFYLCASSIGRAEQPQHFGDGTRLSIL.

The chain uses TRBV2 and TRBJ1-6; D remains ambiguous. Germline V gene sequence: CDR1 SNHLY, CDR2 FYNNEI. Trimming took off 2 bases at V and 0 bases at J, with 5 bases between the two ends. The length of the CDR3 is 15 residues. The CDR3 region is CASSELSSYNSPLHF. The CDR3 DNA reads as TGTGCCAGCAGTGAACTAAGCTCCTATAATTCACCCCTCCACTTT.

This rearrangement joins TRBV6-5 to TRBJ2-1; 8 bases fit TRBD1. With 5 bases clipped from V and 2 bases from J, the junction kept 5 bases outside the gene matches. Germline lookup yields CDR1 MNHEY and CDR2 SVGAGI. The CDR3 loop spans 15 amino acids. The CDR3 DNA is TGTGCCAGCAGTACGACAGGGGTGGCCTACAATGAGCAGTTCTTC. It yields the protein CASSTTGVAYNEQFF.

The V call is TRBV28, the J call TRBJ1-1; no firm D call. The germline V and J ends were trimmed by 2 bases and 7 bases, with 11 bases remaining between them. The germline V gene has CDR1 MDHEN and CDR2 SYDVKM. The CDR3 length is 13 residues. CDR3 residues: CASSLDGQNEAFF. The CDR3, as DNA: TGTGCCAGCAGTTTAGATGGGCAGAATGAAGCTTTCTTT.

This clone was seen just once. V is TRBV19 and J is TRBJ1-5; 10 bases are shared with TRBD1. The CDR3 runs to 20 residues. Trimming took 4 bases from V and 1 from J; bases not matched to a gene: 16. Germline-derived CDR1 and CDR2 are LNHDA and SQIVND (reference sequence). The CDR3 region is CASSTLPFGQGGKSNQPQHF. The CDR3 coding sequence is TGTGCCAGTAGTACTCTTCCCTTTGGACAGGGGGGGAAGAGCAATCAGCCCCAGCATTTT.

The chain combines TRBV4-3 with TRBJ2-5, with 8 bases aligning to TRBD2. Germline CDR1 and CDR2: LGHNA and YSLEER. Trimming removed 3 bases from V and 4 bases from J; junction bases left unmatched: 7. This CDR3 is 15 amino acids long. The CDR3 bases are TGCGCCAGCAGCCAGCGCACTAGCGGCGGAGAGACCCAGTACTTC. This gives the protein CASSQRTSGGETQYF.